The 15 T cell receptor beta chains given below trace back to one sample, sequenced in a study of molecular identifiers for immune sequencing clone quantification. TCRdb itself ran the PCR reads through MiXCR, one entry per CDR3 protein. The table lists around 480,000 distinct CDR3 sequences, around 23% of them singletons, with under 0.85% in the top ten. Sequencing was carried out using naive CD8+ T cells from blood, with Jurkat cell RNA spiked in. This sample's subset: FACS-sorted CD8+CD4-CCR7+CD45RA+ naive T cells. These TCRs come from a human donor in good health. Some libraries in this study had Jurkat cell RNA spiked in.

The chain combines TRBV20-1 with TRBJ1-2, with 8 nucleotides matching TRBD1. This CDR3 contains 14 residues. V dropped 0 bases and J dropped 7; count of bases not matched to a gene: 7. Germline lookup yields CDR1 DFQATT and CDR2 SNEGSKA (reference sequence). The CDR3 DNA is TGCAGTGCTAGAGACCCCGACAGGGGAGCTGGCTACACCTTC. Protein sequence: CSARDPDRGAGYTF.

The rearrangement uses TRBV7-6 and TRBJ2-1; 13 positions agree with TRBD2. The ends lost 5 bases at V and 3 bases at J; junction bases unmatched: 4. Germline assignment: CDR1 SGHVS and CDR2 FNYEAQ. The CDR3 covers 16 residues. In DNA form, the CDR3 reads TGTGCCAGCAGCCCGGGGACTAGCGGGATCTACAATGAGCAGTTCTTC. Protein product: CASSPGTSGIYNEQFF.

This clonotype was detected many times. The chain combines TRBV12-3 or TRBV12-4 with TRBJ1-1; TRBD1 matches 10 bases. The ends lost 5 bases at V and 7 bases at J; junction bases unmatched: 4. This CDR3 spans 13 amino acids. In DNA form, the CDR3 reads TGTGCCAGCAGTCTTAGGACAGGGGGTGAAGCTTTCTTT. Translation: CASSLRTGGEAFF.

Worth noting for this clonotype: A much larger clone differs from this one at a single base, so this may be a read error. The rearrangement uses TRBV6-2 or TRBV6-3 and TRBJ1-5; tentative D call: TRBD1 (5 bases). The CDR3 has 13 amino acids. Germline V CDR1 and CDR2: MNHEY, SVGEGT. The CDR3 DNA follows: TGTGCCGGCAGTACAGGAGGCAATCAGCCCCAGCATTTT. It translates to CAGSTGGNQPQHF.

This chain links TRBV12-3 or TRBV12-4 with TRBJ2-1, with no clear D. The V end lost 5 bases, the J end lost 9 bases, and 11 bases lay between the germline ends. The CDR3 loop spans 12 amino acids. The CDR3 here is CASSILTPEQFF. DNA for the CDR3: TGTGCCAGCAGTATTCTGACACCTGAGCAGTTCTTC.

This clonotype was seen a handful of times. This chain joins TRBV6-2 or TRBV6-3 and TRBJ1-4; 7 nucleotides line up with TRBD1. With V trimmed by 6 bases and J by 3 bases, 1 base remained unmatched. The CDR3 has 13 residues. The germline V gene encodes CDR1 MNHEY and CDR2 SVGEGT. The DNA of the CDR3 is TGTGCCAGCAGGGGACAGCCTAATGAAAAACTGTTTTTT. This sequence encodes CASRGQPNEKLFF.

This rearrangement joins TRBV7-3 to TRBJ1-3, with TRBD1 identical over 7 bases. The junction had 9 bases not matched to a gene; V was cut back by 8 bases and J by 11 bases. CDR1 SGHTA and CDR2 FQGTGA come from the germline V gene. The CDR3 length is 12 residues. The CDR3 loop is CASGSPQGAIYF. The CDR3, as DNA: TGTGCCAGCGGCTCACCTCAGGGGGCCATATATTTT. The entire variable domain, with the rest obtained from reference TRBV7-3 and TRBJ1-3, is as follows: GAGVSQTPSNKVTEKGKYVELRCDPISGHTALYWYRQSLGQGPEFLIYFQGTGAADDSGLPNDRFFAVRPEGSVSTLKIQRTERGDSAVYLCASGSPQGAIYFGEGSWLTVV.

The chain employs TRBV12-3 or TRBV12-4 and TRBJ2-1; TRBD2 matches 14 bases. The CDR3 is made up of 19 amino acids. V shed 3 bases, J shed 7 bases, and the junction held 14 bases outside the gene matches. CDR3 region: CASSFSLGLAGVGANEQFF. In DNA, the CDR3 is TGTGCCAGCAGTTTTAGTCTGGGACTAGCGGGAGTGGGTGCGAATGAGCAGTTCTTC.

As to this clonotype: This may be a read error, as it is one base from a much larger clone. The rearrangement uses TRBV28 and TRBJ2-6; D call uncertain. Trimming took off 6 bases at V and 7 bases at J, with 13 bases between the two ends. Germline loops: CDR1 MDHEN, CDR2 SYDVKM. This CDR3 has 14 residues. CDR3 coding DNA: TGTGCCAGCAGACCCCGTCTGGGCGCCAACGTCCTGACTTTC. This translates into CASRPRLGANVLTF.

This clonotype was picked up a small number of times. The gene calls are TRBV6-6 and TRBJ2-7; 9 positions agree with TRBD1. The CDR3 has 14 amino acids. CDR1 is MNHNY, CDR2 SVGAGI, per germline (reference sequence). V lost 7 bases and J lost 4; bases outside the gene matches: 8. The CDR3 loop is CASTRTGERYEQYF. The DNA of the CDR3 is TGTGCCAGCACCCGGACAGGGGAACGGTACGAGCAGTACTTC.

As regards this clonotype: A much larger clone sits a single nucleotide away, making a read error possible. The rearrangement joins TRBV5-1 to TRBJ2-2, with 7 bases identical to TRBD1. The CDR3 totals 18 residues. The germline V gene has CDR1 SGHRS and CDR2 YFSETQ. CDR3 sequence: CASSLAQGDTLNPGELFF. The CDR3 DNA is TGCGCCAGCAGCTTGGCCCAGGGGGATACACTGAACCCCGGGGAGCTGTTTTTT. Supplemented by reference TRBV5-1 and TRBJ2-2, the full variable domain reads KAGVTQTPRYLIKTRGQQVTLSCSPISGHRSVSWYQQTPGQGLQFLFEYFSETQRNKGNFPGRFSGRQFSNSRSEMNVSTLELGDSALYLCASSLAQGDTLNPGELFFGEGSRLTVL.

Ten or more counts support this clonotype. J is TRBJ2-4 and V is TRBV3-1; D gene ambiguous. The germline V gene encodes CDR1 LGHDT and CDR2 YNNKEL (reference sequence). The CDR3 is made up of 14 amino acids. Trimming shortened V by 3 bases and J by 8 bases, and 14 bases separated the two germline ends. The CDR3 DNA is TGTGCCAGCAGCCAGAACAGCCCCGCTGACATTCAGTACTTC. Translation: CASSQNSPADIQYF.

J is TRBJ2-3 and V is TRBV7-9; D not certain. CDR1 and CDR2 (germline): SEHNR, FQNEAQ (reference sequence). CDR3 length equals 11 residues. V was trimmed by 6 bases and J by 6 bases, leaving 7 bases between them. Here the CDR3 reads CASRDSDTQYF. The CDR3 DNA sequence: TGTGCCAGCAGGGATTCTGATACGCAGTATTTT.

CDR3 nucleotides: TGTGCCAGTAGTATCACTGGCGGGAGGCCCGAGCAGTACTTC. Amino acid sequence: CASSITGGRPEQYF. This rearrangement joins TRBV19 to TRBJ2-7; 8 bases line up with TRBD2. The CDR3 is made up of 14 amino acids. The V segment lost 3 bases and the J segment 6 bases; nucleotides outside the gene matches: 7. Germline CDR1 and CDR2: LNHDA and SQIVND (reference sequence).

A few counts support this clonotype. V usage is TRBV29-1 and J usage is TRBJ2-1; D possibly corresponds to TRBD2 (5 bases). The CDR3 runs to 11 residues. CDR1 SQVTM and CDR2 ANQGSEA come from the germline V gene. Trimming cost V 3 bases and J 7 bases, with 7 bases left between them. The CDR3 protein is CSVDGENEQFF. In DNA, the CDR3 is TGCAGCGTTGACGGGGAAAATGAGCAGTTCTTC.